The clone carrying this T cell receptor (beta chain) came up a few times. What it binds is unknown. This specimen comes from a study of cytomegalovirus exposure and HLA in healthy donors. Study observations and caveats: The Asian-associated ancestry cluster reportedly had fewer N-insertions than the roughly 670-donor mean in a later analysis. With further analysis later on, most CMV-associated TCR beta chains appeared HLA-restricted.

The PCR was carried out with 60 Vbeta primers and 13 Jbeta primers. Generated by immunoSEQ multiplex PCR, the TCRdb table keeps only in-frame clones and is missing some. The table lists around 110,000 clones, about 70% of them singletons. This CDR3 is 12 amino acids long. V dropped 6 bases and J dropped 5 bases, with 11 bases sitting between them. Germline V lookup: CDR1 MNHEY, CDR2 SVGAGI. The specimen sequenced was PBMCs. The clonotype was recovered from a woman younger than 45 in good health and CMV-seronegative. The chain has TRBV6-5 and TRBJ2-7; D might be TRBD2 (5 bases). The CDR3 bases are TGTGCCAGCAGGTTTAGCGCCCACGAGCAGTACTTC. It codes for CASRFSAHEQYF.